This T cell receptor (beta chain) stems from a study of post-analysis software for immune sequencing data. Study background: The disease courses spanned relapsing-remitting, secondary progressive and progressive-relapsing forms of multiple sclerosis. General study findings and limits: Normalized Chao1 diversity was significantly reduced in patients versus controls.

As concerns this clonotype: Antigen unknown.

The library was made from cDNA and included unique molecular identifiers. One entry per CDR3 protein results from TCRdb running MiXCR on the PCR reads. The sample lists roughly 150,000 distinct CDR3 sequences; under 40% were seen once. The sample consisted of blood, taken after autologous hematopoietic stem cell transplantation. The clonotype originates from a girl aged 10-17 years with multiple sclerosis.

CDR3: CASRPPGNNEQYF. The CDR3 DNA is TGTGCCAGCAGGCCTCCAGGTAACAATGAGCAGTACTTC. The chain couples TRBV3-1 to TRBJ2-5; no reliable D call. This CDR3 comprises 13 residues. Per the germline V gene, CDR1 is LGHDT and CDR2 is YNNKEL (reference sequence). V lost 6 bases to trimming and J lost 11 bases, with 19 bases between them.